The present entry profiles one TCR beta chain with its context. Its antigen remains unknown. Germline V lookup: CDR1 SGHRS, CDR2 YFSETQ. V was clipped by 0 bases and J by 7 bases, with 10 bases between them. The CDR3 is 14 amino acids. Assay used: immunoSEQ multiplex PCR; TCRdb lists only in-frame clones, some missing. The sample comprises some 97,000 clones, 85% to 90% of which are singletons, and 2.5% to 4% rests with the top ten. This sample stems from a study of T cell responses to AZD1222 COVID-19 vaccine. The overall study: Pooled in the analysis were second doses at about 4 or about 12 weeks. Study findings and constraints: Baseline antibody screening turned up just a handful of seropositive AZD1222 recipients.

The clonotype originates from an adult in good health. This chain joins TRBV5-1 and TRBJ2-2, with D maybe TRBD1 (6 bases). Sequencing used peripheral blood, obtained on day 0 of AZD1222 vaccination. The CDR3: CASSLVQGNGELFF. CDR3 DNA: TGCGCCAGCAGCTTGGTCCAGGGGAACGGGGAGCTGTTTTTT.